The rows below give T cell receptor beta chains drawn from one sample of a study of immune evolution from preneoplasia to lung adenocarcinoma. Assay: immunoSEQ multiplex PCR; the TCRdb copy retains only in-frame clones and omits some. Of 5,500 to 6,500 clones in the sample, around four fifths were seen once. The sequenced material came from FFPE minimally invasive lung adenocarcinoma tissue. These receptor sequences come from a person between 45 and 75 years old with lung adenocarcinoma. Both conserved end residues are part of each CDR3. The D gene is left open where the match is weak.

d_call j_call v_call cdr3_aa
TRBD2 TRBJ2-3 TRBV7-3 CASSLRAGGPDTQYF
. TRBJ1-1 TRBV28 CASSLSGTLNTEAFF
TRBD2 TRBJ2-5 TRBV7-9 CASSFGTSGIVETQYF
. TRBJ2-3 TRBV6-1 CASSEFQGVGTDTQYF
. TRBJ2-1 TRBV20-1 CSARDRLAQFF
. TRBJ1-2 TRBV30 CAWRGGGIGYTF
. TRBJ2-2 TRBV7-3 CASSSGAGNTGELFF
. TRBJ2-5 TRBV5-1 CASSSEPPPQETQYF
TRBD2 TRBJ2-1 TRBV4-3 CASSQATTSGYNEQFF
. TRBJ2-7 TRBV30 CAYHNTGYEQYF
. TRBJ2-1 TRBV12-5 CASGLRAGSSYNEQFF
. TRBJ1-1 TRBV6-5 CASRTLHGGDEAFF
. TRBJ2-3 TRBV18 CASSPGRSTDTQYF
. TRBJ1-1 TRBV28 CASSKAGLTLNAFF
TRBD1 TRBJ2-7 TRBV4-1 CASSQEQGAGEQYF
. TRBJ1-1 TRBV6-5 CASSATENTEAFF
TRBD1 TRBJ1-1 TRBV30 CAWSKRQGMNTEAFF
. TRBJ1-5 TRBV5-5 CASSSQGGGNQPQHF
TRBD1 TRBJ2-1 TRBV7-9 CASSPAGQGVHEQFF
TRBD1 TRBJ2-7 TRBV9 CASRRTGVNEQYF
. TRBJ2-3 TRBV30 CAWTSLSTDTQYF
. TRBJ1-2 TRBV19 CASSIGRYGYTF
. TRBJ2-5 TRBV7-2 CASSTDSGRETQYF
. TRBJ2-7 TRBV2 CASNGVGGYEQYF
. TRBJ2-3 TRBV5-1 CASSLDTGVADTQYF
. TRBJ1-1 TRBV10-1 CATASGQTNTEAFF
. TRBJ2-2 TRBV11-3 CASSPGTGPNTGELFF
. TRBJ2-1 TRBV7-8 CASSLAGENEQFF
TRBD1 TRBJ1-5 TRBV6-5 CASSWDRNQPQHF
. TRBJ1-6 TRBV5-4 CASSLGPSSYNSPLHF
TRBD1 TRBJ2-1 TRBV4-3 CASRLDRDSYNEQFF
TRBD1 TRBJ1-2 TRBV28 CASRRGGDDGYTF
TRBD1 TRBJ2-7 TRBV19 CASSLDWTGYLKEQYF
TRBD2 TRBJ2-2 TRBV11-2 CASSSTSGMNTGELFF
TRBD2 TRBJ2-1 TRBV6-5 CASKTGTSAINEQFF
. TRBJ1-2 TRBV11-2 CASSLGRGVDYGYTF
. TRBJ2-7 TRBV5-1 CASSPRGPIYEQYF
. TRBJ2-1 TRBV4-2 CASSPDSEVLYNEQFF
. TRBJ1-1 TRBV5-1 CASVKDLNTEAFF
. TRBJ2-7 TRBV5-1 CASSLEGVTYEQYF
TRBD2 TRBJ2-1 TRBV19 CASSIGLASDEQFF
. TRBJ1-5 TRBV6-1 CASVERDTNQPQHF
. TRBJ2-1 TRBV4-3 CASSQGETGTDNEQFF
. TRBJ1-1 TRBV7-9 CASSPPQGTGTEAFF
. TRBJ1-4 TRBV30 CAWSGEGAEKLFF
. TRBJ1-1 TRBV11-2 CASSFGQRGEAFF
TRBD1 TRBJ1-5 TRBV28 CASSLFGGGINQPQHF
TRBD2 TRBJ2-6 TRBV7-3 CASSSFSGAASVLTF
. TRBJ1-1 TRBV11-2 CASSYGAEAFF
TRBD2 TRBJ2-7 TRBV14 CASSRSGDEQYF
TRBD2 TRBJ2-3 TRBV27 CASRSGGASADTQYF
. TRBJ1-1 TRBV7-9 CVSSLALGEDTEAFF
TRBD2 TRBJ2-1 TRBV11-2 CASSLELAGGYNEQFF
. TRBJ2-7 TRBV27 CASSFALGEQYF
. TRBJ2-7 TRBV7-2 CASSHSTRLSEQYF